The entry that follows covers one TCR beta chain sequence. Its antigen remains unknown. The PCR made use of 60 Vbeta and 13 Jbeta primers. Data came from immunoSEQ multiplex PCR; TCRdb stores just in-frame clones and leaves some out. Counted here are under 150,000 clones, 82% occurring once; the ten biggest clones make up around 8.1%. This entry is derived from a study of cytomegalovirus exposure and HLA in healthy donors. The overall study: T cells numbering around 170 million yielded 117 million unique TCR beta sequences in an earlier analysis. Whole-study findings and limits: The productive fraction for most TCR beta V segments was about 90% or about 30% in an earlier analysis.

Germline CDR1 reads SGHNT; CDR2 reads YYREEE (reference sequence). The CDR3 spans 14 residues. V dropped 4 bases and J dropped 5 bases, with 15 bases sitting between them. The chain recombines TRBV5-4 with TRBJ1-1, with D perhaps TRBD1 (6 bases). The clonotype was recovered from a woman aged 50 to 65 in good health and CMV-seropositive. Sequenced sample: PBMCs. The CDR3 region has the DNA TGTGCCAGCAGCGCTACAGGGCGGGGGACTGAAGCTTTCTTT. The encoded protein is CASSATGRGTEAFF.